This record concerns one TCR beta chain sequence. The antigen remains undetermined. This sample is part of a study of T cell repertoires in cytomegalovirus infection. The wider study: Recently identified HLA-C-restricted CMV epitopes and well-studied HLA-B-restricted CMV epitopes were used by the study. Signatures in public TCR beta sequences pointed to both CMV infection and matching HLA type.

Findings of the study overall: Adding up the frequency of public TCR beta families identified people who carried CMV plus the relevant HLA. CMV-specific HLA-C-restricted TCR beta clonotypes dominated the ex vivo response.

From germline, CDR1 is LNHDA and CDR2 SQIVND (reference sequence). J gave up 0 bases and V 5 bases, and 15 bases lay outside the gene matches. The CDR3 has 19 amino acids. Using its own MiXCR run on the reads, TCRdb lists one record per CDR3 protein. The sample holds fewer than 850,000 distinct CDR3 sequences, roughly 29% seen once. This specimen consisted of cultured CD8+ T cells from PBMCs, obtained from culture after CMV antigen stimulation. The receptor comes from a human donor in good health (CMV status not recorded). Some clones in this sample may be carry-over from other donors' samples. This chain joins TRBV19 and TRBJ1-5; 8 bases match TRBD1. In DNA, the CDR3 is TGTGCCAGTAGTTTCCGGGACAGGTCGATTCTAAGTAGCAATCAGCCCCAGCATTTT. Protein sequence: CASSFRDRSILSSNQPQHF.